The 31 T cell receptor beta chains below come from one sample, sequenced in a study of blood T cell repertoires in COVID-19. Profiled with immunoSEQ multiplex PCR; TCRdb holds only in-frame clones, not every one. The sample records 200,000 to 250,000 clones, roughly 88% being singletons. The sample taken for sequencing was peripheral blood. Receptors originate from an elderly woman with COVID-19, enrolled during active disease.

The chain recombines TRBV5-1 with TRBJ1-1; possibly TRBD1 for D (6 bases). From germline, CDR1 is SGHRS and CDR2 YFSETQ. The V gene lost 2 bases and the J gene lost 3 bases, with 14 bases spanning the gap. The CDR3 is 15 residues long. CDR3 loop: CASSFGREGDTEAFF. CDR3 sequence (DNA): TGCGCCAGCAGCTTTGGGAGGGAGGGGGACACTGAAGCTTTCTTT.

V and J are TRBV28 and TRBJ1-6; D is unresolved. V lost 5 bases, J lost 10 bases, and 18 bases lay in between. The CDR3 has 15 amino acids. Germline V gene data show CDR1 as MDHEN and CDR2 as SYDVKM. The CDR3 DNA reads TGTGCCAGCAGTAAAAAGGTGACGGGAAACTCACCCCTCCACTTT. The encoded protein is CASSKKVTGNSPLHF.

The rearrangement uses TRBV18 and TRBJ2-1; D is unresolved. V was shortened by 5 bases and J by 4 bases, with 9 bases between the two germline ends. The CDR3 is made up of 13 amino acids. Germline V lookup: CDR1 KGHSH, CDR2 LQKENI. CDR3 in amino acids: CASSYAGYNEQFF. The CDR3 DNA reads TGTGCCAGCTCATACGCAGGATACAATGAGCAGTTCTTC. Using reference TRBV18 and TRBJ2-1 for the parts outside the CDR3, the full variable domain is NAGVMQNPRHLVRRRGQEARLRCSPMKGHSHVYWYRQLPEEGLKFMVYLQKENIIDESGMPKERFSAEFPKEGPSILRIQQVVRGDSAAYFCASSYAGYNEQFFGPGTRLTVL.

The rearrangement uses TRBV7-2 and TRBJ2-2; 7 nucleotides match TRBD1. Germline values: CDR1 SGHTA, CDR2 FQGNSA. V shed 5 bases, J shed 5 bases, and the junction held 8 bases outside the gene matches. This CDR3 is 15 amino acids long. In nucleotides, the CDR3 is TGTGCCAGCAGCATGAGACAGGGCACTACCGGGGAGCTGTTTTTT. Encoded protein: CASSMRQGTTGELFF. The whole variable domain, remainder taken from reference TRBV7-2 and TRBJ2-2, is GAGVSQSPSNKVTEKGKDVELRCDPISGHTALYWYRQSLGQGLEFLIYFQGNSAPDKSGLPSDRFSAERTGGSVSTLTIQRTQQEDSAVYLCASSMRQGTTGELFFGEGSRLTVL.

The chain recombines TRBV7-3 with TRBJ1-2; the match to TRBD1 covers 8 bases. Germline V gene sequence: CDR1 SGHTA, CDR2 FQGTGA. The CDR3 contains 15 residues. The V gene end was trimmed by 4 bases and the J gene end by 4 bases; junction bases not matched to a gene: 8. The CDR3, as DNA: TGTGCCAGCAGCTCCAACCCGGGACAGGTCTATGGCTACACCTTC. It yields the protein CASSSNPGQVYGYTF.

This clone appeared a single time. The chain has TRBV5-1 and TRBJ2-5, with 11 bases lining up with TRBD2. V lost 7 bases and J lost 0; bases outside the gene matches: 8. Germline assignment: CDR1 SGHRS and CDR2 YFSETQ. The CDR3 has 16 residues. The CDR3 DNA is TGCGCCAGCTGCGTGGGGACTAGCGGCTACCAAGAGACCCAGTACTTC. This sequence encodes CASCVGTSGYQETQYF.

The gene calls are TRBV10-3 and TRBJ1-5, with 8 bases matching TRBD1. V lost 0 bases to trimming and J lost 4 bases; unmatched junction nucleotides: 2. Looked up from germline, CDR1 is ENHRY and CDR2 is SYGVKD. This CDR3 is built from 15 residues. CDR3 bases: TGTGCCATCAGTGAGTCGGGACAGGTTAATCAGCCCCAGCATTTT. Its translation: CAISESGQVNQPQHF.

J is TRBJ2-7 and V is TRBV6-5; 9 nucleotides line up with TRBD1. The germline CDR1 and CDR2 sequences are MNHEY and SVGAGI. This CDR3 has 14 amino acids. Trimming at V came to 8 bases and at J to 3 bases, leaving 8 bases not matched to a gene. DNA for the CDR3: TGTGCCAGCTCTAGACAGGGGGTCAACTACGAGCAGTACTTC. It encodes CASSRQGVNYEQYF.

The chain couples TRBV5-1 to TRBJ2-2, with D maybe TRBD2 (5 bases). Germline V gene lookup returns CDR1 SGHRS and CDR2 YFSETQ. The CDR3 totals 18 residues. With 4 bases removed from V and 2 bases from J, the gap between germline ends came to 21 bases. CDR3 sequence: CASSVAPSRAGNTGELFF. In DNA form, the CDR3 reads TGCGCCAGCAGCGTAGCCCCGTCGCGGGCAGGCAACACCGGGGAGCTGTTTTTT.

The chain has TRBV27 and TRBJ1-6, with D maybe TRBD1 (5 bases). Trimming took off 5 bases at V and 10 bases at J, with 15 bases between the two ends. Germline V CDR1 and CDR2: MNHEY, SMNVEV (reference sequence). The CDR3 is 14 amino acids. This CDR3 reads CASSRQGGISPLHF. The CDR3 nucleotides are TGTGCCAGCAGTCGGCAGGGAGGGATATCACCCCTCCACTTT.

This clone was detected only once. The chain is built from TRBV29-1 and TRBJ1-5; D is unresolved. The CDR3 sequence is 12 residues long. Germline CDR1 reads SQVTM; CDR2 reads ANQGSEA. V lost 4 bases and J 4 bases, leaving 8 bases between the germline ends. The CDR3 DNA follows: TGCAGCGTTGGCGGATTTAATCAGCCCCAGCATTTT. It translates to CSVGGFNQPQHF.

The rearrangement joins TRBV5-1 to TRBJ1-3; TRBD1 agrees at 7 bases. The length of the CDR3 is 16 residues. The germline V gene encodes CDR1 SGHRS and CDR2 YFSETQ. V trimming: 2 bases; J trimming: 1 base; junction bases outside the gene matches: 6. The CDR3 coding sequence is TGCGCCAGCAGCTTACAACCGACAGGGTCTGGAAACACCATATATTTT. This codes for CASSLQPTGSGNTIYF.

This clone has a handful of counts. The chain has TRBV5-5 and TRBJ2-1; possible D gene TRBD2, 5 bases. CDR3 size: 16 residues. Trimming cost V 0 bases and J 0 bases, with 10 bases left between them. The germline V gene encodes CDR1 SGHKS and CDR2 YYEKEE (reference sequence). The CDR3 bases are TGTGCCAGCAGCTTGGCCGGGATCGTCTCCTACAATGAGCAGTTCTTC. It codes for CASSLAGIVSYNEQFF.

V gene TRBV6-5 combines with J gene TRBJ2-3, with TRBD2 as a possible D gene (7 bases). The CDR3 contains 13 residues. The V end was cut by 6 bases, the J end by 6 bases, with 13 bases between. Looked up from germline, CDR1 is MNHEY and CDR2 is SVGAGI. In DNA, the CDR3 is TGTGCCAGCAGACCGGGGGGCTCGGATACGCAGTATTTT. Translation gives CASRPGGSDTQYF.

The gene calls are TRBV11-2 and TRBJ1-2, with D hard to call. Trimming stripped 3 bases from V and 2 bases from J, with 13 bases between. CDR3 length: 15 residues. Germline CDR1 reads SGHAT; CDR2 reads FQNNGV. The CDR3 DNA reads TGTGCCAGCAGCTTGGATCTAAGGGAGAACTATGGCTACACCTTC. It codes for CASSLDLRENYGYTF.

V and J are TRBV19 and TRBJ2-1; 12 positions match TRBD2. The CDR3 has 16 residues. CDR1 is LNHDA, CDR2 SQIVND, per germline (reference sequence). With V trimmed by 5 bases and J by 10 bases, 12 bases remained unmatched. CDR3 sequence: CASSWGTSGPLGEQFF. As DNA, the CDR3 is TGTGCCAGTAGTTGGGGGACTAGCGGGCCCCTAGGGGAGCAGTTCTTC. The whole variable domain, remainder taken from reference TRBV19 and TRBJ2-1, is DGGITQSPKYLFRKEGQNVTLSCEQNLNHDAMYWYRQDPGQGLRLIYYSQIVNDFQKGDIAEGYSVSREKKESFPLTVTSAQKNPTAFYLCASSWGTSGPLGEQFFGPGTRLTVL.

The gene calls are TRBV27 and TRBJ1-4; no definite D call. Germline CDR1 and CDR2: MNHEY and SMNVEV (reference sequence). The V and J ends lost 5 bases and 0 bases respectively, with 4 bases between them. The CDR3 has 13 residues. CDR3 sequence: CASSPATNEKLFF. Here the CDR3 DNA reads TGTGCCAGCAGTCCTGCAACTAATGAAAAACTGTTTTTT.

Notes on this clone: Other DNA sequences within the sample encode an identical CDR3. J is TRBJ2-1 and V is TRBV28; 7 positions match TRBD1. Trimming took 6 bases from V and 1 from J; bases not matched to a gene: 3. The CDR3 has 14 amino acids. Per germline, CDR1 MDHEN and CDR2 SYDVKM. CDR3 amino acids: CASSPGGSYNEQFF. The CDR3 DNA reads TGTGCCAGCAGCCCAGGGGGATCCTACAATGAGCAGTTCTTC.

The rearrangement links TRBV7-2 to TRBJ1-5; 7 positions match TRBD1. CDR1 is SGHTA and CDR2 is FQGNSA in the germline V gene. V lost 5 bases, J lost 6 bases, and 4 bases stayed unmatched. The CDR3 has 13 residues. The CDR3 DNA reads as TGTGCCAGCAGCCGACAGGGAGCTCAGCCCCAGCATTTT. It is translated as CASSRQGAQPQHF.

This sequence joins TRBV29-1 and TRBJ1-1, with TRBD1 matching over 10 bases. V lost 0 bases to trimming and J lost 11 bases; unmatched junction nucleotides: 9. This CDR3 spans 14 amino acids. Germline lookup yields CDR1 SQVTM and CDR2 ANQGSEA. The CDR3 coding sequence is TGCAGCGTTGAAGACAGACAGGGGGCTGTCCGGGCTTTCTTT. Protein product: CSVEDRQGAVRAFF.

The CDR3 sequence is CASSTRTGDNSPLHF. CDR3 bases: TGTGCCAGCAGCACCCGGACAGGGGATAATTCACCCCTCCACTTT. The gene calls are TRBV7-2 and TRBJ1-6; 9 positions match TRBD1. Germline V gene sequence: CDR1 SGHTA, CDR2 FQGNSA. V lost 5 bases, J lost 5 bases, and 4 bases stayed unmatched. The CDR3 has 15 residues.

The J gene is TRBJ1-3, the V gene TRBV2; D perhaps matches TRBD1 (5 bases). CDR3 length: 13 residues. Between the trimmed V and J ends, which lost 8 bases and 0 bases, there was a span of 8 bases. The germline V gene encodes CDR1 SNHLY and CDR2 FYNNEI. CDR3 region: CASHRFSGNTIYF. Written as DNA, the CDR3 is TGTGCCAGCCACAGGTTCTCTGGAAACACCATATATTTT.

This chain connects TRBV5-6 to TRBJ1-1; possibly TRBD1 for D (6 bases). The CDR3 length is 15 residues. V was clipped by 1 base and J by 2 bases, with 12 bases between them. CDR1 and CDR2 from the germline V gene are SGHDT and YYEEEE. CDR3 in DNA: TGTGCCAGCAGCTTGCAGGGGCCCGTAAACACTGAAGCTTTCTTT. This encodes CASSLQGPVNTEAFF.

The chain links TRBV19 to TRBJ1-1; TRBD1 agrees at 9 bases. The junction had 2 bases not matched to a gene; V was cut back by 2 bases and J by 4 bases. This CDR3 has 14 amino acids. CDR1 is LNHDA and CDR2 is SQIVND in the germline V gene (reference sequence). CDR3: CASSITGGVTEAFF. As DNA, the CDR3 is TGTGCCAGTAGTATAACAGGGGGCGTCACTGAAGCTTTCTTT.

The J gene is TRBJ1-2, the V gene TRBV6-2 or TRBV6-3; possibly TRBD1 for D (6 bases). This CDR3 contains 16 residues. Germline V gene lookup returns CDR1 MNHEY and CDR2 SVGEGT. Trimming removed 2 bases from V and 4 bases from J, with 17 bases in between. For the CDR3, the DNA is TGTGCCAGCAGTTACCCTACAGGGATTTACAGCTATGGCTACACCTTC. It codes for CASSYPTGIYSYGYTF.

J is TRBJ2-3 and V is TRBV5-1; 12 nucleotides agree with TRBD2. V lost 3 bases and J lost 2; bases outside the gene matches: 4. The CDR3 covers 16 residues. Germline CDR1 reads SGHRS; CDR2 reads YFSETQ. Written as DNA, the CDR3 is TGCGCCAGCAGCTCGGGACTAGCGGGTTTCACAGATACGCAGTATTTT. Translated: CASSSGLAGFTDTQYF. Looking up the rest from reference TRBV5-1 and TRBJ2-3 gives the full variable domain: KAGVTQTPRYLIKTRGQQVTLSCSPISGHRSVSWYQQTPGQGLQFLFEYFSETQRNKGNFPGRFSGRQFSNSRSEMNVSTLELGDSALYLCASSSGLAGFTDTQYFGPGTRLTVL.

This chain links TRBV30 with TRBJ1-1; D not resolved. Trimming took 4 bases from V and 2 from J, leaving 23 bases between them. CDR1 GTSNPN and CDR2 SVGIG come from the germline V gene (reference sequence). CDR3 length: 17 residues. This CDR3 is CAWTHRGYQSTNTEAFF. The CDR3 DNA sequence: TGTGCCTGGACCCACCGAGGGTATCAAAGCACAAACACTGAAGCTTTCTTT.

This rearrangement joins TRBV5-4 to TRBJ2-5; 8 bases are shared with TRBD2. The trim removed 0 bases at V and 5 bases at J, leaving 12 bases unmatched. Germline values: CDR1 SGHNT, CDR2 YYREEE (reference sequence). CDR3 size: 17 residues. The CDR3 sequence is CASSLGLSLAGRETQYF. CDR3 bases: TGTGCCAGCAGCTTGGGGCTGAGCCTAGCGGGTCGGGAGACCCAGTACTTC.

The DNA for the CDR3 is TGTGCCAGCAGCCGAAAGGGGACAGGGAAAGGATCGGACACCGGGGAGCTGTTTTTT. This sequence encodes CASSRKGTGKGSDTGELFF. This chain uses TRBV7-6 with TRBJ2-2; 9 bases line up with TRBD1. The CDR3 is 19 residues long. With 5 bases clipped from V and 3 bases from J, the junction kept 16 bases outside the gene matches. The germline V gene has CDR1 SGHVS and CDR2 FNYEAQ.

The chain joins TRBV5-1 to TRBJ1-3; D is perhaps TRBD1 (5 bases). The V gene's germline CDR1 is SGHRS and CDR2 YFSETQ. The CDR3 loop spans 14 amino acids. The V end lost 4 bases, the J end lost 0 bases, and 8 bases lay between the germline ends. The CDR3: CASSGGASGNTIYF. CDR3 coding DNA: TGCGCCAGCAGCGGAGGGGCCTCTGGAAACACCATATATTTT.

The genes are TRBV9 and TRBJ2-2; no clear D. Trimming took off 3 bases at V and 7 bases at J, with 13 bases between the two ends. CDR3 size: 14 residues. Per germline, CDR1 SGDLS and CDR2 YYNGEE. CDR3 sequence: CASSGVPEDGELFF. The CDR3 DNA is TGTGCCAGCAGCGGAGTCCCAGAGGACGGGGAGCTGTTTTTT.